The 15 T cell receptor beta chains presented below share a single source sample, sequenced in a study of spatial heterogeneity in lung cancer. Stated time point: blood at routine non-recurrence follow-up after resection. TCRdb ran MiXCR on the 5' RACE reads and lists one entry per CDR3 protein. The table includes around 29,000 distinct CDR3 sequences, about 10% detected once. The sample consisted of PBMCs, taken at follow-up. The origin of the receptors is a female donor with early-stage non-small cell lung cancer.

The CDR3 region has the DNA TGTGCCACCAACGATGCCGGCCCCACCTACGAGCAGTACTTC. Encoded protein: CATNDAGPTYEQYF. The V and J genes are TRBV15 and TRBJ2-7; D gene unclear. V was clipped by 7 bases and J by 2 bases, with 15 bases between them. The CDR3 is made up of 14 amino acids. Germline V lookup: CDR1 LNHNV, CDR2 YYDKDF (reference sequence).

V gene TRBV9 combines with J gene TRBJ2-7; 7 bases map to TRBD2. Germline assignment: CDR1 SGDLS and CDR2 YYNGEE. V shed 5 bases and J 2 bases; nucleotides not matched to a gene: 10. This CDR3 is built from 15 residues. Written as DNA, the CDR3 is TGTGCCAGCAGTCCACCCGGGGGGAGAACCTACGAGCAGTACTTC. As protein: CASSPPGGRTYEQYF.

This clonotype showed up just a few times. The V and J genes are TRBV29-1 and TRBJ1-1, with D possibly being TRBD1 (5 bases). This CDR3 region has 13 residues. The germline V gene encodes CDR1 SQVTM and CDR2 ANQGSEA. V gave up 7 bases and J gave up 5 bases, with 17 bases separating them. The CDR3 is CSAPGILGTEAFF. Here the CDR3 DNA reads TGCAGCGCCCCAGGGATCCTGGGTACTGAAGCTTTCTTT.

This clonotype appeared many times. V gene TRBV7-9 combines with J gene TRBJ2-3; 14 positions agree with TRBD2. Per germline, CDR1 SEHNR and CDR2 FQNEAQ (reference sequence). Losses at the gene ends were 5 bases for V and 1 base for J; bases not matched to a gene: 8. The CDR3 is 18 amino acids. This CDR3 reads CASSPRTSGGFRTDTQYF. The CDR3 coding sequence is TGTGCCAGCAGCCCCCGGACTAGCGGGGGGTTTCGCACAGATACGCAGTATTTT.

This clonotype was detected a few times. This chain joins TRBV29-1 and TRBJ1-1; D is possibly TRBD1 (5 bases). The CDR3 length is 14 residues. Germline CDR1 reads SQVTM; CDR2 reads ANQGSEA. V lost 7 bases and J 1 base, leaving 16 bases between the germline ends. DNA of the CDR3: TGCAGCGCCGAACGTCGGGGCCGGAACACTGAAGCTTTCTTT. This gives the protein CSAERRGRNTEAFF.

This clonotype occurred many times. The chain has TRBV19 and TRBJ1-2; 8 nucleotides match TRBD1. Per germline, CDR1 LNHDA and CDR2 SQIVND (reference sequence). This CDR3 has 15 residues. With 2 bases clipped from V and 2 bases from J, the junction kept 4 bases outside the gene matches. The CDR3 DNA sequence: TGTGCCAGTAGTATATCTCGGACAGGGAACTATGGCTACACCTTC. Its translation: CASSISRTGNYGYTF.

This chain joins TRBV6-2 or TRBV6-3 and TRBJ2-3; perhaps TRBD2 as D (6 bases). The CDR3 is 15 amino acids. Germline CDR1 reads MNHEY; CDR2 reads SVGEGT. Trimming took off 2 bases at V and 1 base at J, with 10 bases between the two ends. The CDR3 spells CASSYGGSGTDTQYF. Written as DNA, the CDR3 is TGTGCCAGCAGTTACGGGGGGTCTGGCACAGATACGCAGTATTTT.

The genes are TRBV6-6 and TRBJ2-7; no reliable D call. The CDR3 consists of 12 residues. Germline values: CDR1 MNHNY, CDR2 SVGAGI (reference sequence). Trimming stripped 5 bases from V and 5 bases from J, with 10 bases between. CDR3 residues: CASSQLSNEQYF. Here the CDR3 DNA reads TGTGCCAGCAGTCAACTCTCAAACGAGCAGTACTTC.

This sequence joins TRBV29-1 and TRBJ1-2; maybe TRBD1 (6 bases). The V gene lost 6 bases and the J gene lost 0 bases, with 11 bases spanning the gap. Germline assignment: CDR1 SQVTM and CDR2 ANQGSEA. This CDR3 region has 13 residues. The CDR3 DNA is TGCAGCGTCACAGGGAGGACTAACTATGGCTACACCTTC. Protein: CSVTGRTNYGYTF. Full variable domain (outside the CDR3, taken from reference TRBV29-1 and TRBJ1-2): SAVISQKPSRDICQRGTSLTIQCQVDSQVTMMFWYRQQPGQSLTLIATANQGSEATYESGFVIDKFPISRPNLTFSTLTVSNMSPEDSSIYLCSVTGRTNYGYTFGSGTRLTVV.

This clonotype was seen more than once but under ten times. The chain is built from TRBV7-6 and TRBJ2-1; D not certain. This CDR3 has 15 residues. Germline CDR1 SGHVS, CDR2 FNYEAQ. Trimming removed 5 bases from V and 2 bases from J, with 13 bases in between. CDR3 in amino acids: CASSPIQTPYNEQFF. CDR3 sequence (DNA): TGTGCCAGCAGCCCCATCCAGACACCCTACAATGAGCAGTTCTTC.

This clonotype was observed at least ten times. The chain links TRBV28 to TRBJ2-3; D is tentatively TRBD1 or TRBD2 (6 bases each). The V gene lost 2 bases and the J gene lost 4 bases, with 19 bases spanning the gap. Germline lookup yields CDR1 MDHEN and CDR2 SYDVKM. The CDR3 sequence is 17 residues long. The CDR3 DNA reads TGTGCCAGCAGTTTAAGGGCATTGGGGGGCGAAGCAGATACGCAGTATTTT. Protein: CASSLRALGGEADTQYF.

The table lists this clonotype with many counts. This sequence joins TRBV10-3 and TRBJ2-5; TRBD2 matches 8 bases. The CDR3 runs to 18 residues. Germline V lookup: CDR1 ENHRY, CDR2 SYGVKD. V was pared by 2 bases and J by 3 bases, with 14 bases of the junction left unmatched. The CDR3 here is CAISEGPGSGGPEETQYF. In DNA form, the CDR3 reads TGTGCCATCAGTGAGGGGCCAGGGAGCGGGGGTCCAGAAGAGACCCAGTACTTC.

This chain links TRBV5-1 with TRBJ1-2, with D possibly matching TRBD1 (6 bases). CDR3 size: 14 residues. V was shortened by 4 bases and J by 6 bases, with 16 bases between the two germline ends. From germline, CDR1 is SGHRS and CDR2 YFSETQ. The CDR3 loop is CASSRARDTHGYTF. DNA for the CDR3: TGCGCCAGCAGCCGAGCTCGGGACACCCATGGCTACACCTTC.

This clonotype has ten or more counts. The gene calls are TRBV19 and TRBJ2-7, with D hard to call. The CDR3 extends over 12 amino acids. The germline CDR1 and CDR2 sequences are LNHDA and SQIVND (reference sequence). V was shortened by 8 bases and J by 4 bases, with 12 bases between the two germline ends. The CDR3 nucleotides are TGTGCCAGTGCCGCGCCCAATTACGAGCAGTACTTC. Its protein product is CASAAPNYEQYF.

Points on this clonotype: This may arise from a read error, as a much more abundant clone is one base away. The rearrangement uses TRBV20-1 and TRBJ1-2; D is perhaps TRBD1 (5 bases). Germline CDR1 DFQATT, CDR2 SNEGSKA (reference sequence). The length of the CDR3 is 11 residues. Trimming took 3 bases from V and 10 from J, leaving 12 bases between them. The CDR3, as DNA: TGCAGTGCTAGGGATGGGGGTGACTACACCTTC. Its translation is CSARDGGDYTF.